Below are 9 T cell receptor beta chains sequenced from a single sample in a study of cytomegalovirus exposure and HLA in healthy donors. This table comes from immunoSEQ multiplex PCR, and its TCRdb copy is limited to in-frame clones, with some not included. The data show around 160,000 clones, roughly 83% seen once. Sequencing was carried out using PBMCs. These receptors were collected from a man aged 30 to 39 in good health and CMV-seropositive.

The chain links TRBV29-1 to TRBJ2-7; D is unclear. This CDR3 is built from 12 residues. From germline, CDR1 is SQVTM and CDR2 ANQGSEA. Trimming took off 6 bases at V and 2 bases at J, with 11 bases between the two ends. The CDR3: CSVRGATYEQYF. CDR3 coding DNA: TGCAGCGTCCGCGGCGCTACCTACGAGCAGTACTTC.

The genes are TRBV7-9 and TRBJ2-2; D ambiguous. Trimming took off 1 base at V and 0 bases at J, with 9 bases between the two ends. This CDR3 has 16 amino acids. Looked up from germline, CDR1 is SEHNR and CDR2 is FQNEAQ (reference sequence). For the CDR3, the DNA is TGTGCCAGCAGCTTAGACGGTACCGCGAACACCGGGGAGCTGTTTTTT. This encodes CASSLDGTANTGELFF.

A single count supports this clone. V is TRBV5-8 and J is TRBJ2-7; a possible D gene is TRBD2 (5 bases). Per germline, CDR1 SGHTS and CDR2 YDEGEE. Trimming pared 7 bases from V and 3 bases from J, leaving 14 bases between. This CDR3 is built from 13 residues. The CDR3 protein is CASAWEPDYEQYF. In DNA form, the CDR3 reads TGTGCCAGCGCTTGGGAGCCGGACTACGAGCAGTACTTC. The full variable domain, in which reference TRBV5-8 and TRBJ2-7 provide the parts outside the CDR3, is EAGVTQSPTHLIKTRGQQATLRCSPISGHTSVYWYQQALGLGLQFLLWYDEGEERNRGNFPPRFSGRQFPNYSSELNVNALELEDSALYLCASAWEPDYEQYFGPGTRLTVT.

V usage is TRBV27 and J usage is TRBJ2-7; possible D gene TRBD2, 5 bases. CDR1 and CDR2 from the germline V gene are MNHEY and SMNVEV (reference sequence). Trimming took off 10 bases at V and 3 bases at J, with 13 bases between the two ends. CDR3 size: 12 residues. The CDR3 coding sequence is TGTGCCACCCGGGGAAATAGCTACGAGCAGTACTTC. It codes for CATRGNSYEQYF.

This clone was detected only a few times. This chain links TRBV6-5 with TRBJ1-2; D may be TRBD1 (5 bases). Germline V gene sequence: CDR1 MNHEY, CDR2 SVGAGI. This CDR3 is 15 amino acids long. Trimming shortened V by 5 bases and J by 0 bases, and 13 bases separated the two germline ends. CDR3 sequence reads: CASSQTGGANYGYTF. The CDR3 bases are TGTGCCAGCAGTCAAACAGGAGGGGCTAACTATGGCTACACCTTC.

About this clone: The junction shows a germline mismatch at one end, possibly a read error. This chain uses TRBV7-2 with TRBJ2-4; 9 nucleotides agree with TRBD2. Germline V gene data show CDR1 as SGHTA and CDR2 as FQGNSA. The CDR3 extends over 13 amino acids. Here the CDR3 reads CASSYPGTSTGWF. As DNA, the CDR3 is TGTGCCAGCAGCTATCCAGGGACTAGCACTGGATGGTTC. Complete variable domain (other parts from reference TRBV7-2 and TRBJ2-4): GAGVSQSPSNKVTEKGKDVELRCDPISGHTALYWYRQSLGQGLEFLIYFQGNSAPDKSGLPSDRFSAERTGGSVSTLTIQRTQQEDSAVYLCASSYPGTSTGWFGAGTRLSVL.

V usage is TRBV6-5 and J usage is TRBJ2-5; TRBD2 might be the D (7 bases). V was cut by 4 bases and J by 6 bases, with 18 bases left in between. The germline gives CDR1 MNHEY, CDR2 SVGAGI. The CDR3 is 15 residues long. Here the CDR3 reads CASSSRGAAGQTQYF. The CDR3 DNA reads TGTGCCAGCAGTTCTCGGGGGGCCGCTGGCCAGACCCAGTACTTC.

The J gene is TRBJ2-7, the V gene TRBV2; D might be TRBD1 (6 bases). Trimming removed 4 bases from V and 2 bases from J, with 9 bases in between. Germline V lookup: CDR1 SNHLY, CDR2 FYNNEI. The CDR3 has 13 residues. CDR3 loop: CASSVQGPYEQYF. The CDR3 nucleotides read TGTGCCAGCAGTGTACAGGGCCCCTACGAGCAGTACTTC.

The rearrangement links TRBV5-1 to TRBJ2-7; 9 bases line up with TRBD1. V trimming: 4 bases; J trimming: 3 bases; junction bases outside the gene matches: 5. The CDR3 runs to 14 residues. Germline V lookup: CDR1 SGHRS, CDR2 YFSETQ. CDR3 sequence: CASSPPGQGYEQYF. Written as DNA, the CDR3 is TGCGCCAGCAGCCCCCCGGGACAGGGCTACGAGCAGTACTTC.